This TCR beta chain was sequenced in a study of T cells in localized non-small cell lung cancer. V was clipped by 5 bases and J by 6 bases, with 23 bases between them. Germline V gene data show CDR1 as MNHGY and CDR2 as SAAAGT. This CDR3 has 17 residues. Assay: immunoSEQ multiplex PCR; the TCRdb copy retains only in-frame clones and omits some. The sample lists some 700 clones, around 25% occurring once. This receptor was taken from a woman aged 40-69 years with stage III lung adenocarcinoma. This rearrangement joins TRBV6-8 to TRBJ2-1; a possible D gene is TRBD2 (7 bases). The input for sequencing was lung tumor tissue, taken before any cancer treatment. The CDR3: CASSHARGGGLFNEQFF. Here the CDR3 DNA reads TGTGCCAGCAGTCACGCGAGGGGGGGCGGTTTATTCAATGAGCAGTTCTTC.